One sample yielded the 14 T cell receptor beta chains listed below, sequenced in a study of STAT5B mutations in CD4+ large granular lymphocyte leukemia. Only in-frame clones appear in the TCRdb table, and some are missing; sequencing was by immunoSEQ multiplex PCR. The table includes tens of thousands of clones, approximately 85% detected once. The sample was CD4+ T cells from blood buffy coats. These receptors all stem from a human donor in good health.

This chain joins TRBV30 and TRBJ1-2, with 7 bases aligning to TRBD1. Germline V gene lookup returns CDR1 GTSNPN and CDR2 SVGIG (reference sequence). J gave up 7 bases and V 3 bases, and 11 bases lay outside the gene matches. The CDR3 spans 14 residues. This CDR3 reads CAWSPREGGSGYTF. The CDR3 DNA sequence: TGTGCCTGGAGCCCTCGGGAAGGGGGCTCTGGCTACACCTTC.

The CDR3 sequence: CSVEGLGGTYNEQFF. CDR3 DNA: TGCAGCGTTGAAGGGTTAGGGGGAACCTACAATGAGCAGTTCTTC. The chain uses TRBV29-1 and TRBJ2-1; D is possibly TRBD1 (6 bases). This CDR3 has 15 residues. Germline values: CDR1 SQVTM, CDR2 ANQGSEA. Trimming removed 1 base from V and 2 bases from J, with 12 bases in between.

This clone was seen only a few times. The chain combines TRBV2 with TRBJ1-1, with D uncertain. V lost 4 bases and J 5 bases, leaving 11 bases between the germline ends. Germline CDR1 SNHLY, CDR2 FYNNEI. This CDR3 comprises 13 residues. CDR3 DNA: TGTGCCAGCAGTGTTGACGGGTATACTGAAGCTTTCTTT. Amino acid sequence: CASSVDGYTEAFF.

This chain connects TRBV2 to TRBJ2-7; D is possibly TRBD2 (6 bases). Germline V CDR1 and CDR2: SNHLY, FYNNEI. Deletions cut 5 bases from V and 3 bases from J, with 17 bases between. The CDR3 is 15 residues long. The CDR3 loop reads CASSSTGLTNYEQYF. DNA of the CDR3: TGTGCCAGCAGTAGCACGGGACTGACGAACTACGAGCAGTACTTC.

CDR3 in DNA: TGCAGTGCTAGAGACGACCGTGGCTACACCTTC. It codes for CSARDDRGYTF. This chain uses TRBV20-1 with TRBJ1-2; D is undetermined. The length of the CDR3 is 11 residues. V lost 0 bases and J 7 bases, leaving 6 bases between the germline ends. Germline V gives CDR1 DFQATT, CDR2 SNEGSKA (reference sequence).

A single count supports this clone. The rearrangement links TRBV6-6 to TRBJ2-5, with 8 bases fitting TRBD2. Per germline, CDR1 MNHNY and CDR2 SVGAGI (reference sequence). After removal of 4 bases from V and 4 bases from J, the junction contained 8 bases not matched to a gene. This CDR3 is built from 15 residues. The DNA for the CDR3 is TGTGCCAGCAGTTTAACGGGTCGGGGGGGAGAGACCCAGTACTTC. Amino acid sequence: CASSLTGRGGETQYF.

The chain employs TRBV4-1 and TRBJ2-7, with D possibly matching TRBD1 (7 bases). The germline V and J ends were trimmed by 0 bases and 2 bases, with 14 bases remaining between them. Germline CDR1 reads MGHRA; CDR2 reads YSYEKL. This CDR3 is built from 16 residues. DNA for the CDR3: TGCGCCAGCAGCCAAGATCCCCAGGGGGGTCCCTACGAGCAGTACTTC. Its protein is CASSQDPQGGPYEQYF.

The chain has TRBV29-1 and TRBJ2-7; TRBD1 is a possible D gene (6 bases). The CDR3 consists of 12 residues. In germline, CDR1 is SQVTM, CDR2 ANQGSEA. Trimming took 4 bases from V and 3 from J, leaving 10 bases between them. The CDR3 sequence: CSVATGIYEQYF. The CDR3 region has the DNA TGCAGCGTTGCTACAGGGATCTACGAGCAGTACTTC.

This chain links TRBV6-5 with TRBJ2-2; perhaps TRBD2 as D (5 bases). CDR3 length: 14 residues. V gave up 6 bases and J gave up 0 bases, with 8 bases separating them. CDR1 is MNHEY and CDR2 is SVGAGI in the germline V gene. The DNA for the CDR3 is TGTGCCAGCAGGACCGGGACGAACACCGGGGAGCTGTTTTTT. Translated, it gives CASRTGTNTGELFF.

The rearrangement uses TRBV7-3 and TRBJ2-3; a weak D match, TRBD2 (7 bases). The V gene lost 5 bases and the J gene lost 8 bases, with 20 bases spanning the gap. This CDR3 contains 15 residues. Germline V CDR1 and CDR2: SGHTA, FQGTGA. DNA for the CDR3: TGTGCCAGCAGCCCATCTGTCTTGGGGGGGGCTACGCAGTATTTT. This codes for CASSPSVLGGATQYF.

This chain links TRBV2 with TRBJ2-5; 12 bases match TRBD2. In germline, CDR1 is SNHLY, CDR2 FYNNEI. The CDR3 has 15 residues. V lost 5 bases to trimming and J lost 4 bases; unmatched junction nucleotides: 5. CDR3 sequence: CASSYTSGGRETQYF. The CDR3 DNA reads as TGTGCCAGCAGTTATACTAGCGGGGGGCGAGAGACCCAGTACTTC.

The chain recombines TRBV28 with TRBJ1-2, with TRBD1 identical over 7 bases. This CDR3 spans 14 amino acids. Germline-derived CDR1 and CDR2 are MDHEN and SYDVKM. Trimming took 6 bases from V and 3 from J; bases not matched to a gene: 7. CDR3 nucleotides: TGTGCCAGCAGGGTACAGGGGTATGACTATGGCTACACCTTC. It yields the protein CASRVQGYDYGYTF.

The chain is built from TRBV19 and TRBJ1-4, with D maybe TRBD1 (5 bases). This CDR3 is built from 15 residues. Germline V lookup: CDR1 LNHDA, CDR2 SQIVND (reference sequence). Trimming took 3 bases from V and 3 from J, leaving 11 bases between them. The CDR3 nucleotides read TGTGCCAGTAGTATTGTCGGGGGACCTAATGAAAAACTGTTTTTT. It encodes CASSIVGGPNEKLFF.

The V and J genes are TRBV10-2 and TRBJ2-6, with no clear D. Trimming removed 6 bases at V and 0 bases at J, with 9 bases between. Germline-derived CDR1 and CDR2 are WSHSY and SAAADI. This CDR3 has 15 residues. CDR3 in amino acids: CASSEPSSGANVLTF. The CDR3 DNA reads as TGCGCCAGCAGCGAACCAAGCTCTGGGGCCAACGTCCTGACTTTC.